The clone carrying this T cell receptor (beta chain) has ten or more counts. The antigen is not known. From RNA transcripts, TCR beta CDR3 regions were amplified. Carried out on the TCR CDR3, a first-round RT-PCR used the HTBI primer set. TCRdb redid the calling of the multiplex PCR reads with MiXCR, one entry per CDR3 protein. The data hold more than 300,000 distinct CDR3 sequences, with approximately 15% observed a single time. This specimen belongs to a study of T cells in Graves' hyperthyroidism and ophthalmopathy. Overall study results and limits: Most expanded thyroid clonotypes above 0.001 also appeared in blood.

V shed 11 bases, J shed 6 bases, and the junction held 12 bases outside the gene matches. The CDR3 totals 14 residues. Germline V lookup: CDR1 SNHLY, CDR2 FYNNEI. The receptor was derived from an older woman with Graves' hyperthyroidism. Material: blood. This chain connects TRBV2 to TRBJ2-7; 11 bases align to TRBD2. CDR3: CAGGTSGVWGEQYF. The CDR3 DNA reads TGTGCCGGAGGGACTAGCGGCGTCTGGGGCGAGCAGTACTTC. The variable domain in full, with the rest retrieved from reference TRBV2 and TRBJ2-7, is EPEVTQTPSHQVTQMGQEVILRCVPISNHLYFYWYRQILGQKVEFLVSFYNNEISEKSEIFDDQFSVERPDGSNFTLKIRSTKLEDSAMYFCAGGTSGVWGEQYFGPGTRLTVT.